This TCR beta chain is from a study of identical twins listed by TCRdb under 2016. General notes on the study: TCR alpha and beta repertoires from monozygotic twins, unrelated adults of various ages and cord blood were deep-sequenced to test whether fetal clonotypes persist. To rule out contamination, replicate twin experiments were performed at different times with different library preparation protocols.

This clonotype showed up many times. It lacks a known antigen. No base quality values were provided; no much bigger clone lies one nucleotide off. Every donor was a healthy Caucasian. Miltenyi CD45RO+ enrichment and human naive T-cell isolation kits were used to isolate memory (CD45RO+) and naive T cells from PBMC. Trimming accounts for 3 bases at V and 5 bases at J, while the number of junction bases matched to no gene is 8. The germline V gene encodes CDR1 SNHLY and CDR2 FYNNEI. The CDR3 runs 15 amino acids, cysteine and phenylalanine included. The only DNA kept is the CDR3, 45 bases in frame from the first base. Paper-wide results and their limitations: Recombination models systematically underestimated out-of-frame TCR alpha sharing in monozygotic twins but agreed with sharing between unrelated individuals. Because the same donors could not be followed over many years, the conclusions relied on cross-sectional statistical analysis. Fewer insertions were carried by abundant cord blood beta clonotypes, a similar but weaker trend appeared in young adult naive repertoires, and no such trend appeared in memory repertoires. Zero-insertion analyses could be partly confounded by invariant T cells such as MAIT and iNKT, though diverse VJ usage argued against such confounding for most clonotypes. In beta out-of-frame sequences, excess twin sharing was weaker, because having fewer shared sequences lowered the signal-to-noise ratio. Compared with coincidental sharing between unrelated individuals, out-of-frame TCR alpha sequences shared between twins showed an excess of sequences with low generation probability.

Libraries were made using 5' RACE. The instrument given in TCRdb is Illumina HiSeq 2000. Template switching introduced a universal primer binding site; the final cDNA contained a unique molecular identifier, enabling accurate counting of TCR cDNA molecules. First-strand cDNA for TCR alpha and beta chains was synthesized from specific primers in the conserved constant-segment region. To control for contamination, each cDNA library was double barcoded with a SMART-Mk sample barcode plus Illumina barcodes. TruSeq adapter sequences along with Illumina sample barcodes were introduced in two successive PCR steps. TCR alpha and beta cDNA libraries were sequenced on the Illumina HiSeq platform with custom primers. Per the authors' processing: Unique molecular identifiers were extracted from raw reads with MiGEC, and CDR3 positions were determined with MiXCR. For each individual, recombination models were inferred using an EM algorithm with the repgenHMM and IGoR tools. Shared clonotype analysis was performed with the tcR package in R, normalizing sharing by the product of cloneset sizes. To study raw recombination without the effects of thymic and clonal selection, out-of-frame nonproductive sequences were analyzed. TCRdb trimmed the raw reads at Q25, called clones with MiXCR and kept productive beta chains. Rows are combined by CDR3 protein, so each entry shows the most common genes and DNA. It is TCRdb's table, rather than the study itself, that gives the V and J calls and clone size. The sample table holds 200,000 to 250,000 distinct CDR3 sequences, of which more than 12% were seen once. Around 9% of the sample comes from the top ten.

The receptor comes from a young woman in good health. Sequencing used memory (CD45RO+) T cells sorted from blood. In the paper's terms, the cell subset or site label means: CD45RO+ enriched T cells. The rearranged chain carries TRBV2 and TRBJ2-3, with 7 central nucleotides matching TRBD2. The nucleotides are TGTGCCAGCAGTGAGCGCGGGGGTAAAGGAGATACGCAGTATTTT. It codes for CASSERGGKGDTQYF.